This TCR beta chain was captured by sequencing in a study of CD8+CD57+ T cells in acquired aplastic anemia. Study results and caveats: Patients and controls shared 25 to 35 CD8+ CDR3 sequences, highly expressed in patients.

Trimming took 2 bases from V and 7 from J; bases not matched to a gene: 5. The CDR3 loop spans 14 amino acids. CDR1 is SGHRS, CDR2 YFSETQ, per germline. TCR beta VDJ combinations and CDR3 sequences were profiled from genomic DNA. TCRdb redid the calling of the reads with MiXCR, one entry per CDR3 protein. The table records over 150,000 distinct CDR3 sequences, approximately 52% of them present only once. Concerning this clonotype itself: Its antigen is unidentified.

This chain uses TRBV5-1 with TRBJ2-2, with 7 positions matching TRBD1. The sample was sorted CD4+, CD8+, or CD8+CD57+ T cells (not recorded which) from PBMCs. This sequence was found in a human donor in good health, serving as a control. CDR3 sequence reads: CASSFTGDIGELFF. CDR3 DNA sequence: TGCGCCAGCAGCTTTACAGGGGACATCGGGGAGCTGTTTTTT.